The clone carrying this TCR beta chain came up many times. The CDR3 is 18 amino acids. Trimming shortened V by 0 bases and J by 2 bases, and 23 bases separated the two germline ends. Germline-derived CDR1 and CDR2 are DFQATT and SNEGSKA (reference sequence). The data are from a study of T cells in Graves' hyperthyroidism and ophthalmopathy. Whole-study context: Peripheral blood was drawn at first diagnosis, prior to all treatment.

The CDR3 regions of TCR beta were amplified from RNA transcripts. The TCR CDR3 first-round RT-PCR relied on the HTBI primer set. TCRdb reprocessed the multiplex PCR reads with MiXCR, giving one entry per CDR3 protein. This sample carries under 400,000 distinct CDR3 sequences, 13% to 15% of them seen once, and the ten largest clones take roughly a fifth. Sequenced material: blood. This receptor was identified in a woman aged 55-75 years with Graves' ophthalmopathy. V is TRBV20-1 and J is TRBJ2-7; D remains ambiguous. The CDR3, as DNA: TGCAGTGCTAGAGACCTGGTTCGGATTACGCAGCGAGCCTACGAGCAGTACTTC. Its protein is CSARDLVRITQRAYEQYF.